This T cell receptor (beta chain) came from a study of T cells in Graves' hyperthyroidism and ophthalmopathy. On this clonotype: Being one base from a much bigger clone, this may be a read error.

Regions amplified from RNA transcripts were the TCR beta CDR3 regions. Carried out on the TCR CDR3, a first-round RT-PCR used the HTBI primer set. TCRdb itself ran the multiplex PCR reads through MiXCR, one entry per CDR3 protein. The table includes 600,000 to 800,000 distinct CDR3 sequences, roughly a third detected once. The sequencing sample was made of blood. The TCR originated in a woman aged 40 to 55 with Graves' hyperthyroidism.

The CDR3 protein is CATSDRSSPGTGATEAFF. CDR3 bases: TGTGCCACCAGTGATCGCTCTTCCCCCGGGACAGGGGCCACTGAAGCTTTCTTT. The chain carries TRBV2 and TRBJ1-1, with 10 bases matching TRBD1. CDR1 is SNHLY, CDR2 FYNNEI, per germline. This CDR3 has 18 residues.